Presented here are 29 T cell receptor beta chains from one specimen sequenced in a study of shared clonotypes between healthy human individuals. The data were produced by immunoSEQ multiplex PCR, yet TCRdb's version contains in-frame clones alone and is incomplete. The sample has more than 1 million clones; approximately 80% are singletons. The material sequenced was memory CD4+ T cells from PBMCs. Subset described: CD45RA-negative fraction. The receptors stem from a man aged 18 to 30 in good health. Some clones in this sample may be carry-over from other donors' samples.

V gene TRBV5-1 combines with J gene TRBJ2-2, with D possibly being TRBD2 (6 bases). The ends were cut back, 4 bases at V and 0 bases at J, with 13 bases in the middle. Germline V lookup: CDR1 SGHRS, CDR2 YFSETQ. The CDR3 has 16 amino acids. CDR3 nucleotide sequence: TGCGCCAGCAGCCCGGGGGTTCTATCGAACACCGGGGAGCTGTTTTTT. Protein sequence: CASSPGVLSNTGELFF.

This chain connects TRBV28 to TRBJ2-1; 8 bases map to TRBD2. This CDR3 region has 13 residues. The trim removed 10 bases at V and 6 bases at J, leaving 8 bases unmatched. CDR1 and CDR2 (germline): MDHEN, SYDVKM. The CDR3 DNA follows: TGTGCCACACATCTTCGGGAGGGCAATGAGCAGTTCTTC. Encoded protein: CATHLREGNEQFF. Drawing the rest from reference TRBV28 and TRBJ2-1, the complete variable domain is DVKVTQSSRYLVKRTGEKVFLECVQDMDHENMFWYRQDPGLGLRLIYFSYDVKMKEKGDIPEGYSVSREKKERFSLILESASTNQTSMYLCATHLREGNEQFFGPGTRLTVL.

This chain uses TRBV29-1 with TRBJ2-1; 11 positions agree with TRBD2. The CDR3 contains 17 residues. CDR1 and CDR2 (germline): SQVTM, ANQGSEA. Trimming removed 8 bases from V and 2 bases from J; junction bases left unmatched: 14. The DNA of the CDR3 is TGCAGCTCTATAACAGGCACTAGCGGGGGACCCTACAATGAGCAGTTCTTC. It specifies CSSITGTSGGPYNEQFF.

The chain links TRBV10-3 to TRBJ2-1; TRBD2 matches 8 bases. The CDR3 is 13 residues long. Germline values: CDR1 ENHRY, CDR2 SYGVKD. The junction had 7 bases not matched to a gene; V was cut back by 7 bases and J by 8 bases. The CDR3 region is CAINREGRYEQFF. DNA for the CDR3: TGTGCCATCAACCGGGAGGGCCGATATGAGCAGTTCTTC.

Remarks on this clone: A read error may explain this, as a much larger clone is one base away. The V and J genes are TRBV10-2 and TRBJ1-1; D not certain. Germline V CDR1 and CDR2: WSHSY, SAAADI. V lost 6 bases and J lost 2, with 22 bases in between. CDR3 length: 17 residues. CDR3 in amino acids: CASSLIFRDGLNTEAFF. CDR3 DNA: TGCGCCAGCAGCCTAATCTTTCGAGACGGGCTCAACACTGAAGCTTTCTTT.

The chain combines TRBV11-2 with TRBJ2-5; D not certain. The better agreement between TRBJ2-7 and the DNA end casts doubt on the J call. In germline, CDR1 is SGHAT, CDR2 FQNNGV. This CDR3 spans 13 amino acids. This CDR3 is CASSWMVGHEQYF. CDR3 nucleotides: TGTGCCAGCAGCTGGATGGTAGGTCACGAGCAGTACTTC.

The chain couples TRBV5-1 to TRBJ2-7; D perhaps matches TRBD1 (5 bases). The CDR3 sequence is 15 residues long. V lost 6 bases, J lost 3 bases, and 19 bases lay in between. Germline-derived CDR1 and CDR2 are SGHRS and YFSETQ. CDR3 protein: CASNPGNAGYYEQYF. As DNA, the CDR3 is TGCGCCAGCAACCCAGGAAACGCAGGGTACTACGAGCAGTACTTC.

The V call is TRBV5-4, the J call TRBJ2-1; D is perhaps TRBD1 (5 bases). The CDR3 extends over 16 amino acids. The germline CDR1 and CDR2 sequences are SGHNT and YYREEE (reference sequence). V was pared by 4 bases and J by 0 bases, with 14 bases between. CDR3 protein: CASSTPRAASYNEQFF. In DNA form, the CDR3 reads TGTGCCAGCAGCACCCCCAGGGCGGCCTCCTACAATGAGCAGTTCTTC.

This clone was counted once. The chain joins TRBV23-1 to TRBJ1-1; maybe TRBD1 (5 bases). TRBV23-1 counts as an open reading frame of uncertain function. CDR3 length: 15 residues. V was trimmed by 7 bases and J by 4 bases, leaving 19 bases between them. The CDR3 here is CASTQTSGQGTEAFF. The CDR3 DNA sequence: TGCGCCAGCACCCAAACGAGCGGGCAGGGCACTGAAGCTTTCTTT.

The chain joins TRBV19 to TRBJ2-4; D is ambiguous. V lost 3 bases and J 4 bases, leaving 10 bases between the germline ends. The CDR3 contains 14 residues. Per the germline V gene, CDR1 is LNHDA and CDR2 is SQIVND (reference sequence). The DNA for the CDR3 is TGTGCCAGTAGTATTTCCCGGGCGAAAAACATTCAGTACTTC. Translation gives CASSISRAKNIQYF. Supplemented by reference TRBV19 and TRBJ2-4, the full variable domain reads DGGITQSPKYLFRKEGQNVTLSCEQNLNHDAMYWYRQDPGQGLRLIYYSQIVNDFQKGDIAEGYSVSREKKESFPLTVTSAQKNPTAFYLCASSISRAKNIQYFGAGTRLSVL.

The chain couples TRBV6-1 to TRBJ1-2, with D hard to call. The length of the CDR3 is 15 residues. The germline gives CDR1 MNHNS, CDR2 SASEGT. V gave up 7 bases and J gave up 2 bases, with 17 bases separating them. The DNA for the CDR3 is TGTGCCAGCACTCACAGCCAAACTTTAAACTATGGCTACACCTTC. Amino acid sequence: CASTHSQTLNYGYTF.

The V gene is TRBV6-1, the J gene TRBJ1-1; 10 nucleotides agree with TRBD1. With V trimmed by 7 bases and J by 7 bases, 9 bases remained unmatched. Germline CDR1 reads MNHNS; CDR2 reads SASEGT. This CDR3 spans 14 amino acids. The CDR3 spells CASILTGGAGEAFF. Written as DNA, the CDR3 is TGTGCCAGCATCCTGACAGGGGGCGCGGGTGAAGCTTTCTTT.

V is TRBV15 and J is TRBJ2-7; D perhaps matches TRBD1 (6 bases). The CDR3 is made up of 13 amino acids. The germline gives CDR1 LNHNV, CDR2 YYDKDF (reference sequence). Trimming removed 3 bases at V and 4 bases at J, with 10 bases between. Written as DNA, the CDR3 is TGTGCCACCAGCAGTATACAGGGTTACGAGCAGTACTTC. This encodes CATSSIQGYEQYF.

DNA of the CDR3: TGTGCCTGGAGGAAAATTGGGGGGACCCAGTACTTC. It encodes CAWRKIGGTQYF. V is TRBV30 and J is TRBJ2-5, with D perhaps given as TRBD1 or TRBD2 (5 bases each). Looked up from germline, CDR1 is GTSNPN and CDR2 is SVGIG (reference sequence). The CDR3 contains 12 residues. V was cut by 3 bases and J by 7 bases, with 12 bases left in between.

J is TRBJ2-3 and V is TRBV7-6; D is undetermined. Germline CDR1 and CDR2: SGHVS and FNYEAQ. There are 13 residues in the CDR3. Trimming removed 3 bases at V and 4 bases at J, with 8 bases between. The CDR3 sequence is CASSLMLPDTQYF. The CDR3 DNA reads TGTGCCAGCAGCTTGATGTTACCAGATACGCAGTATTTT.

This clone was seen just once. The chain has TRBV29-1 and TRBJ1-4; TRBD1 might be the D (5 bases). This CDR3 contains 12 residues. Per the germline V gene, CDR1 is SQVTM and CDR2 is ANQGSEA. V was clipped by 4 bases and J by 7 bases, with 10 bases between them. The CDR3 DNA reads TGCAGCGTTGCCAGGGAAAGTGAAAAACTGTTTTTT. Encoded protein: CSVARESEKLFF. The variable domain in full, with the rest retrieved from reference TRBV29-1 and TRBJ1-4, is SAVISQKPSRDICQRGTSLTIQCQVDSQVTMMFWYRQQPGQSLTLIATANQGSEATYESGFVIDKFPISRPNLTFSTLTVSNMSPEDSSIYLCSVARESEKLFFGSGTQLSVL.

The chain links TRBV28 to TRBJ1-5, with D perhaps TRBD1 (6 bases). CDR1 and CDR2 from the germline V gene are MDHEN and SYDVKM. The CDR3 extends over 13 amino acids. V shed 5 bases and J shed 7 bases, with 12 bases lying between them. As DNA, the CDR3 is TGTGCCAGCAGTAGGGGGGGAGGGCAGCCCCAGCATTTT. Protein product: CASSRGGGQPQHF.

The rearrangement joins TRBV6-5 to TRBJ1-1; D unresolved. The germline gives CDR1 MNHEY, CDR2 SVGAGI. Deletions cut 2 bases from V and 1 base from J, with 11 bases between. The CDR3 length is 15 residues. The CDR3: CASSYGFTANTEAFF. DNA for the CDR3: TGTGCCAGCAGTTACGGATTTACAGCGAACACTGAAGCTTTCTTT.

The gene calls are TRBV6-5 and TRBJ2-3, with 8 nucleotides matching TRBD1. J was trimmed by 6 bases and V by 6 bases; bases with no gene match: 8. CDR1 is MNHEY and CDR2 is SVGAGI in the germline V gene. The CDR3 spans 14 residues. The CDR3 loop reads CASRFQGARDTQYF. CDR3 sequence (DNA): TGTGCCAGCAGATTCCAGGGGGCGCGGGATACGCAGTATTTT.

J is TRBJ2-5 and V is TRBV5-4; D remains ambiguous. The J call is in doubt because the DNA end fits TRBJ2-7 better. This CDR3 has 15 amino acids. CDR1 is SGHNT and CDR2 is YYREEE in the germline V gene (reference sequence). Written as DNA, the CDR3 is TGTGCCAGCAGCTTGGGTGGCAGCCTCTCCTACGAGCAGTACTTC. This encodes CASSLGGSLSYEQYF.

The genes are TRBV30 and TRBJ2-3; D gene uncertain. The CDR3 sequence is 13 residues long. Germline loops: CDR1 GTSNPN, CDR2 SVGIG (reference sequence). V was trimmed by 0 bases and J by 2 bases, leaving 6 bases between them. The CDR3, as DNA: TGTGCCTGGAGTGTGACGCCCACAGATACGCAGTATTTT. It translates to CAWSVTPTDTQYF.

J is TRBJ2-2 and V is TRBV19; TRBD2 matches 10 bases. Trimming removed 3 bases from V and 5 bases from J; junction bases left unmatched: 9. Per the germline V gene, CDR1 is LNHDA and CDR2 is SQIVND (reference sequence). CDR3 size: 17 residues. The CDR3 here is CASSMPSGRAETGELFF. The DNA of the CDR3 is TGTGCCAGTAGTATGCCCAGCGGGAGGGCCGAGACCGGGGAGCTGTTTTTT.

The V gene is TRBV9, the J gene TRBJ2-1; tentative D call: TRBD2 (6 bases). V lost 4 bases and J lost 4, with 15 bases in between. The CDR3 spans 15 residues. In germline, CDR1 is SGDLS, CDR2 YYNGEE. In DNA, the CDR3 is TGTGCCAGCAGCCCACGGACTAATAATTACAATGAGCAGTTCTTC. Translation gives CASSPRTNNYNEQFF.

V is TRBV7-9 and J is TRBJ1-3; unclear D gene. Trimming left V 4 bases short and J 3 bases short, with 10 bases between. There are 14 residues in the CDR3. The germline V gene encodes CDR1 SEHNR and CDR2 FQNEAQ (reference sequence). The CDR3 coding sequence is TGTGCCAGCAGCTCCCCTATATTTGGAAACACCATATATTTT. It yields the protein CASSSPIFGNTIYF.

The chain couples TRBV7-6 to TRBJ2-1, with D hard to call. V was pared by 1 base and J by 4 bases, with 8 bases between. This CDR3 contains 14 residues. From germline, CDR1 is SGHVS and CDR2 FNYEAQ. The CDR3, as DNA: TGTGCCAGCAGCTTAGGGCAGAGTTACAATGAGCAGTTCTTC. Translation gives CASSLGQSYNEQFF.

The chain carries TRBV18 and TRBJ1-2, with 7 bases that match TRBD1. The germline V gene encodes CDR1 KGHSH and CDR2 LQKENI. The CDR3 covers 15 residues. J lost 5 bases, V lost 0 bases, and 6 bases had no gene match. CDR3 sequence reads: CASSPPGTEFYGYTF. CDR3 coding DNA: TGTGCCAGCTCACCACCCGGGACAGAGTTTTATGGCTACACCTTC.

This clone has at least ten counts. The chain has TRBV7-9 and TRBJ2-6; 11 bases fit TRBD1. Unmatched junction bases numbered 6, after V lost 1 base and J lost 4 bases. The V gene's germline CDR1 is SEHNR and CDR2 FQNEAQ (reference sequence). The CDR3 is made up of 18 amino acids. CDR3 in DNA: TGTGCCAGCAGCTTAGAATGGACAGGGGGCACAGGGGCCAACGTCCTGACTTTC. Residues: CASSLEWTGGTGANVLTF.

This sequence joins TRBV28 and TRBJ1-2; D unclear. This CDR3 is 15 amino acids long. The V end lost 3 bases, the J end lost 4 bases, and 15 bases lay between the germline ends. Per germline, CDR1 MDHEN and CDR2 SYDVKM. The CDR3 DNA follows: TGTGCCAGCAGTTTGGCCGGCCCAGGATCCTATGGCTACACCTTC. It codes for CASSLAGPGSYGYTF.

The J gene is TRBJ2-4, the V gene TRBV4-1; the match to TRBD2 covers 12 bases. The germline V gene encodes CDR1 MGHRA and CDR2 YSYEKL. V shed 2 bases and J 4 bases; nucleotides not matched to a gene: 3. The CDR3 extends over 16 amino acids. For the CDR3, the DNA is TGCGCCAGCAGCCAACCGACTAGCGGGAGAAAAAACATTCAGTACTTC. Encoded protein: CASSQPTSGRKNIQYF.